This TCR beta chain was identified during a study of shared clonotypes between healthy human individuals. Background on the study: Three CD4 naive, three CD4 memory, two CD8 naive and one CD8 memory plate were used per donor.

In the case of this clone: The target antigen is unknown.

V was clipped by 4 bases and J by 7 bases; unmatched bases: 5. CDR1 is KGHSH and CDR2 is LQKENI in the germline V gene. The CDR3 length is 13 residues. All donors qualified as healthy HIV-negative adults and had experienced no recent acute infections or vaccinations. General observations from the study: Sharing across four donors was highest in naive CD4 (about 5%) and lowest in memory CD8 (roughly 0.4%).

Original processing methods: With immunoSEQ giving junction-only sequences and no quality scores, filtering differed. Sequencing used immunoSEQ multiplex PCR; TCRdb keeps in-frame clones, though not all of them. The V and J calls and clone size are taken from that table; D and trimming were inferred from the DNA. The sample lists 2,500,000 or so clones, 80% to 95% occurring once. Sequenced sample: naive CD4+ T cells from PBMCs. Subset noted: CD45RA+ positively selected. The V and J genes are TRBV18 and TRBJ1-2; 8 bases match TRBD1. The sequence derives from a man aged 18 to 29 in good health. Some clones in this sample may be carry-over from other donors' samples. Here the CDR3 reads CASSLGQALGYTF. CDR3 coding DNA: TGTGCCAGCTCACTGGGACAGGCGCTTGGCTACACCTTC.